The 22 T cell receptor beta chains reported below all come from one sample, sequenced in a study of shared clonotypes between healthy human individuals. CD45RO-negative CD8 cells positively selected for CCR7 made up the naive population, which excluded terminally differentiated effector memory CD45RA+ cells. Sequencing used immunoSEQ multiplex PCR; TCRdb keeps in-frame clones, though not all of them. This table holds 2 million to 2.5 million clones, about 95% found once. Material: naive CD8+ T cells sorted from blood. These receptor sequences come from a man aged 18 to 29 in good health.

V usage is TRBV19 and J usage is TRBJ2-3; D is unresolved. Trimming shortened V by 4 bases and J by 6 bases, and 8 bases separated the two germline ends. This CDR3 is built from 12 residues. Germline values: CDR1 LNHDA, CDR2 SQIVND (reference sequence). In nucleotides, the CDR3 is TGTGCCAGTAGTAGTGATTTGGATACGCAGTATTTT. This encodes CASSSDLDTQYF.

The chain couples TRBV2 to TRBJ2-2; D possibly corresponds to TRBD1 (6 bases). CDR1 is SNHLY, CDR2 FYNNEI, per germline. This CDR3 region has 13 residues. Trimming removed 6 bases at V and 4 bases at J, with 9 bases between. CDR3 sequence reads: CASSQGSTGELFF. DNA of the CDR3: TGTGCCAGCAGCCAGGGGTCCACCGGGGAGCTGTTTTTT. Supplemented by reference TRBV2 and TRBJ2-2, the full variable domain reads EPEVTQTPSHQVTQMGQEVILRCVPISNHLYFYWYRQILGQKVEFLVSFYNNEISEKSEIFDDQFSVERPDGSNFTLKIRSTKLEDSAMYFCASSQGSTGELFFGEGSRLTVL.

V usage is TRBV18 and J usage is TRBJ2-1; 14 bases agree with TRBD2. CDR1 is KGHSH and CDR2 is LQKENI in the germline V gene. Trimming took 2 bases from V and 3 from J; bases not matched to a gene: 6. CDR3 size: 18 residues. Written as DNA, the CDR3 is TGTGCCAGCTCACCAGAGGGGACTAGCGGGAGTCTCTACAATGAGCAGTTCTTC. This codes for CASSPEGTSGSLYNEQFF.

This rearrangement joins TRBV4-3 to TRBJ2-7; TRBD2 agrees at 13 bases. The V gene end was trimmed by 7 bases and the J gene end by 2 bases; junction bases not matched to a gene: 5. Germline V gene sequence: CDR1 LGHNA, CDR2 YSLEER. The CDR3 runs 15 residues. This CDR3 reads CASTPGLAGTYEQYF. CDR3 bases: TGCGCCAGCACCCCGGGACTAGCGGGGACCTACGAGCAGTACTTC.

The rearrangement joins TRBV7-8 to TRBJ2-7; D is perhaps TRBD2 (6 bases). The CDR3 has 14 amino acids. The germline V gene encodes CDR1 SGHVS and CDR2 FQNEAQ. Trimming removed 4 bases at V and 2 bases at J, with 12 bases between. The CDR3 sequence: CASSSPGEAYEQYF. The CDR3 region has the DNA TGTGCCAGCAGCTCGCCGGGAGAGGCCTACGAGCAGTACTTC. The full variable domain, rest sourced from reference TRBV7-8 and TRBJ2-7, is GAGVSQSPRYKVAKRGQDVALRCDPISGHVSLFWYQQALGQGPEFLTYFQNEAQLDKSGLPSDRFFAERPEGSVSTLKIQRTQQEDSAVYLCASSSPGEAYEQYFGPGTRLTVT.

The V gene is TRBV18, the J gene TRBJ1-1; D perhaps matches TRBD1 (6 bases). Germline CDR1 KGHSH, CDR2 LQKENI. Trimming pared 4 bases from V and 5 bases from J, leaving 11 bases between. The CDR3 has 13 residues. The CDR3 bases are TGTGCCAGCTCACACTCAGGGGAGACTGAAGCTTTCTTT. Translated: CASSHSGETEAFF.

The genes are TRBV2 and TRBJ1-2, with 8 nucleotides matching TRBD1. CDR1 and CDR2 from the germline V gene are SNHLY and FYNNEI. This CDR3 region has 13 residues. V gave up 4 bases and J gave up 2 bases; unmatched junction bases: 0. This CDR3 is CASSGQGNYGYTF. The CDR3 DNA reads TGTGCCAGCAGTGGACAGGGGAACTATGGCTACACCTTC. The full variable domain, in which reference TRBV2 and TRBJ1-2 provide the parts outside the CDR3, is EPEVTQTPSHQVTQMGQEVILRCVPISNHLYFYWYRQILGQKVEFLVSFYNNEISEKSEIFDDQFSVERPDGSNFTLKIRSTKLEDSAMYFCASSGQGNYGYTFGSGTRLTVV.

As for this clone: The same CDR3 can be traced to other DNA sequences in this sample. V is TRBV27 and J is TRBJ1-6; D uncertain. This CDR3 comprises 14 residues. CDR1 MNHEY and CDR2 SMNVEV come from the germline V gene (reference sequence). The V gene lost 3 bases and the J gene lost 4 bases, with 7 bases spanning the gap. The DNA for the CDR3 is TGTGCCAGCAGTTTGACGGATTATAATTCACCCCTCCACTTT. Protein: CASSLTDYNSPLHF.

The count of this clone is one. V and J are TRBV6-1 and TRBJ2-1; D is unclear. The CDR3 length is 15 residues. V gave up 5 bases and J gave up 0 bases, with 11 bases separating them. Germline V CDR1 and CDR2: MNHNS, SASEGT. The CDR3 DNA follows: TGTGCCAGCAGTTTGACTTTAAGCTCCTACAATGAGCAGTTCTTC. Translation gives CASSLTLSSYNEQFF.

The chain recombines TRBV4-3 with TRBJ1-2; 8 bases line up with TRBD1. The V gene end was trimmed by 1 base and the J gene end by 4 bases; junction bases not matched to a gene: 11. The CDR3 consists of 17 residues. Germline values: CDR1 LGHNA, CDR2 YSLEER. Here the CDR3 DNA reads TGCGCCAGCAGCCAAGCCCCGGGACAGGTTTTGGGCTATGGCTACACCTTC. Translation gives CASSQAPGQVLGYGYTF.

The chain has TRBV9 and TRBJ1-2; D gene ambiguous. Trimming shortened V by 2 bases and J by 4 bases, and 9 bases separated the two germline ends. Looked up from germline, CDR1 is SGDLS and CDR2 is YYNGEE. The CDR3 sequence is 13 residues long. CDR3 sequence: CASSVGESYGYTF. The CDR3, as DNA: TGTGCCAGCAGCGTTGGGGAGAGCTATGGCTACACCTTC.

V usage is TRBV4-1 and J usage is TRBJ1-1; the D is unclear. V was shortened by 3 bases and J by 1 base, with 12 bases between the two germline ends. Germline CDR1 MGHRA, CDR2 YSYEKL. The CDR3 loop spans 15 amino acids. DNA of the CDR3: TGCGCCAGCAGCCAGGCCCAACCGCCGAACACTGAAGCTTTCTTT. This translates into CASSQAQPPNTEAFF.

The rearrangement links TRBV4-1 to TRBJ2-5, with 11 positions matching TRBD2. V was clipped by 4 bases and J by 2 bases; unmatched bases: 21. The germline V gene encodes CDR1 MGHRA and CDR2 YSYEKL. The CDR3 loop spans 21 amino acids. In DNA form, the CDR3 reads TGCGCCAGCAGCCTCGAAGCCCGGACTAGCGGGTTTTCCGCCCCACAAGAGACCCAGTACTTC. Translating gives CASSLEARTSGFSAPQETQYF.

With regard to this clone: The sample carries other DNA sequences with the same CDR3. The V gene is TRBV4-3, the J gene TRBJ2-7; 9 bases align to TRBD2. The length of the CDR3 is 16 residues. CDR1 is LGHNA and CDR2 is YSLEER in the germline V gene. V lost 3 bases and J lost 0; bases outside the gene matches: 6. CDR3 nucleotide sequence: TGCGCCAGCAGCCAGGGTCTAGCGGGATCCTCCTACGAGCAGTACTTC. Translating it yields CASSQGLAGSSYEQYF.

In the case of this clone: The same CDR3 also results from other DNA sequences found in this sample. This chain uses TRBV2 with TRBJ2-3; the D is unclear. Between the trimmed V and J ends, which lost 0 bases and 2 bases, there was a span of 3 bases. Germline V gene lookup returns CDR1 SNHLY and CDR2 FYNNEI. The CDR3 is made up of 13 amino acids. CDR3 sequence reads: CASSEANTDTQYF. In nucleotides, the CDR3 is TGTGCCAGCAGTGAAGCGAACACAGATACGCAGTATTTT.

The V gene is TRBV4-2, the J gene TRBJ1-6, with TRBD1 matching 7 bases. Germline V gives CDR1 LGHNA, CDR2 YNFKEQ. This CDR3 contains 17 residues. Unmatched junction bases numbered 9, after V lost 0 bases and J lost 7 bases. The CDR3 reads CASSQDPITGENSPLHF. The CDR3 nucleotides are TGTGCCAGCAGCCAAGATCCCATAACAGGGGAGAATTCACCCCTCCACTTT.

As DNA, the CDR3 is TGTGCCAGCAGTTACGGGACAGGGGGTAGGTACGAGCAGTACTTC. It specifies CASSYGTGGRYEQYF. The rearrangement uses TRBV6-5 and TRBJ2-7; the match to TRBD1 covers 11 bases. The CDR3 is made up of 15 amino acids. The trim removed 2 bases at V and 4 bases at J, leaving 4 bases unmatched. Germline V CDR1 and CDR2: MNHEY, SVGAGI.

This clone was detected only once. The chain is built from TRBV7-9 and TRBJ2-3, with 8 nucleotides matching TRBD2. V dropped 6 bases and J dropped 2; count of bases not matched to a gene: 1. The CDR3 is 13 residues long. Per germline, CDR1 SEHNR and CDR2 FQNEAQ (reference sequence). CDR3 DNA: TGTGCCAGCAGACTAGCGGCCACAGATACGCAGTATTTT. This gives the protein CASRLAATDTQYF.

V gene TRBV5-1 combines with J gene TRBJ2-2; a weak D match, TRBD1 (5 bases). V was cut by 2 bases and J by 2 bases, with 13 bases left in between. Looked up from germline, CDR1 is SGHRS and CDR2 is YFSETQ. CDR3 length: 16 amino acids. The CDR3 sequence: CASSLGDSRNTGELFF. CDR3 nucleotides: TGCGCCAGCAGCTTAGGTGACAGCAGAAACACCGGGGAGCTGTTTTTT.

The chain joins TRBV5-5 to TRBJ2-7, with 7 bases fitting TRBD1. The V gene end was trimmed by 0 bases and the J gene end by 3 bases; junction bases not matched to a gene: 9. The CDR3 has 16 amino acids. Germline-derived CDR1 and CDR2 are SGHKS and YYEKEE (reference sequence). The CDR3 is CASSLGGQDIFYEQYF. The CDR3 DNA sequence: TGTGCCAGCAGCTTGGGTGGACAGGACATCTTCTACGAGCAGTACTTC.

This rearrangement joins TRBV6-1 to TRBJ2-1; D tentatively reads TRBD1 or TRBD2 (5 bases each). Trimming shortened V by 4 bases and J by 5 bases, and 12 bases separated the two germline ends. The CDR3 runs 14 residues. From germline, CDR1 is MNHNS and CDR2 SASEGT. CDR3 region: CASSGAGTHNEQFF. The DNA of the CDR3 is TGTGCCAGCAGTGGAGCAGGGACCCACAATGAGCAGTTCTTC.

The chain has TRBV28 and TRBJ2-7; 8 nucleotides match TRBD1. The CDR3 sequence is 14 residues long. Trimming cost V 1 base and J 5 bases; bases outside gene matches: 4. From germline, CDR1 is MDHEN and CDR2 SYDVKM. DNA for the CDR3: TGTGCCAGCAGTTTATTGACAGGGGAGAACGAGCAGTACTTC. Its translation is CASSLLTGENEQYF.